The clone carrying this T cell receptor (beta chain) has at least ten counts. The record originates from a study of T-cell reconstitution after alpha-beta-depleted transplantation in children. Trimming removed 6 bases at V and 4 bases at J, with 21 bases between. The CDR3 has 16 residues. A TCRbeta library incorporating unique molecular identifiers was prepared. TCRdb re-called the PCR reads through MiXCR, storing one row per CDR3 protein. The sample records over 200,000 distinct CDR3 sequences, around 9.6% being singletons. The V call is TRBV12-3 or TRBV12-4, the J call TRBJ2-5; possible D gene TRBD1, 6 bases. Sequenced material: PBMCs from the stem cell graft donor, taken from the stem cell graft. The TCR originated in a human donor who donated a stem cell graft to a child with acute lymphoblastic leukemia. The CDR3 sequence: CASSIQGGRPGETQYF. DNA of the CDR3: TGTGCCAGCAGCATACAGGGTGGACGACCCGGAGAGACCCAGTACTTC.